This T cell receptor beta chain was observed in a study of blood T cell repertoires in COVID-19. Trimming removed 6 bases from V and 3 bases from J, with 9 bases in between. The length of the CDR3 is 12 residues. Per the germline V gene, CDR1 is SGHNT and CDR2 is YYREEE (reference sequence). Produced via immunoSEQ multiplex PCR; TCRdb's table is partial and in-frame only. The sample has 290,000 or so clones, about four fifths seen once. Input material: PBMCs or T cells enriched from blood (not recorded which). The receptor's source is a man aged 40-49 years who had been exposed to COVID-19. The chain combines TRBV5-4 with TRBJ1-2; tentative D call: TRBD1 (6 bases). The CDR3, as DNA: TGTGCCAGCAAAGGGGGTGACTATGGCTACACCTTC. Its translation is CASKGGDYGYTF.